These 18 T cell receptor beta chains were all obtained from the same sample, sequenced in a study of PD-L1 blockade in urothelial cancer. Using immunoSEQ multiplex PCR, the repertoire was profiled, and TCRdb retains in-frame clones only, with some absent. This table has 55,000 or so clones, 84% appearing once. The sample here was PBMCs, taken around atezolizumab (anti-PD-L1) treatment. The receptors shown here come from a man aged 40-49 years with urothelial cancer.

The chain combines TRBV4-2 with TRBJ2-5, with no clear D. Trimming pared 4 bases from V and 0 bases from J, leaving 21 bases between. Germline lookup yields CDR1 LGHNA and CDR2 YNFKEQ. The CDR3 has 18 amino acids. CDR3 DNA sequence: TGTGCCAGCAGCCCTCCCTCCGGCGTGGGCAAGTACCAAGAGACCCAGTACTTC. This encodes CASSPPSGVGKYQETQYF.

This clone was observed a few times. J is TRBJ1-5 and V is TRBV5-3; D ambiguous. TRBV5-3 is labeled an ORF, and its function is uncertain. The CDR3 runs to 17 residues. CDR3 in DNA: TGTGCTCTAAACCTTGGCCCGACCACGGCGGGAAATCAGCCCCAGCATTTT. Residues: CALNLGPTTAGNQPQHF.

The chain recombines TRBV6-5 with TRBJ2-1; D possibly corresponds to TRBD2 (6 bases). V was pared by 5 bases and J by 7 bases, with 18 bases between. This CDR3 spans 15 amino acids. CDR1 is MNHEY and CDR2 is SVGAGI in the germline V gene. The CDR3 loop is CASSPGTSKGNEQFF. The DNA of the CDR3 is TGTGCCAGCAGTCCCGGAACTAGCAAGGGGAATGAGCAGTTCTTC.

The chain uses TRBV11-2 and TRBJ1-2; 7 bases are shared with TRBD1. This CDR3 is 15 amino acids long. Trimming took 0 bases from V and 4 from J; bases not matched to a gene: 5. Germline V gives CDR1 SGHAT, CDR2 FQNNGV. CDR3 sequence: CASSLDPGTVYGYTF. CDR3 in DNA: TGTGCCAGCAGCTTAGATCCCGGGACAGTCTATGGCTACACCTTC.

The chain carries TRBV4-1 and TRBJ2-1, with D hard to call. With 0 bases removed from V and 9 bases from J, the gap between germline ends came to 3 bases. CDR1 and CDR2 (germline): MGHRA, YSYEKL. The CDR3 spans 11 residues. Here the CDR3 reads CASSQDSEQFF. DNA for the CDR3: TGCGCCAGCAGCCAAGATAGTGAGCAGTTCTTC.

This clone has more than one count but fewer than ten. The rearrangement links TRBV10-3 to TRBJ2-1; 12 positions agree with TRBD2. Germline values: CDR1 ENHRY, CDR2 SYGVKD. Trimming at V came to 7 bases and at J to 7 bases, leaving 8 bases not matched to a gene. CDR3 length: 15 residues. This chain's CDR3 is CAINGLAGNRNEQFF. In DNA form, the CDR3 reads TGTGCCATCAATGGACTAGCGGGAAATAGGAATGAGCAGTTCTTC.

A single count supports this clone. CDR3 amino acids: CASTKSAQEVGEQFF. The CDR3 DNA sequence: TGTGCCAGCACCAAATCTGCCCAAGAGGTGGGTGAGCAGTTCTTC. The rearrangement joins TRBV5-5 to TRBJ2-1; D is ambiguous. The CDR3 length is 15 residues. V lost 6 bases, J lost 9 bases, and 22 bases lay in between. The germline CDR1 and CDR2 sequences are SGHKS and YYEKEE (reference sequence).

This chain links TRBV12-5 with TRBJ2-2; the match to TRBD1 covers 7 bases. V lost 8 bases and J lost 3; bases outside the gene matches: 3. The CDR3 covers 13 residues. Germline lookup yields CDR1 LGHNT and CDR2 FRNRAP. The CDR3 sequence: CASRQGYTGELFF. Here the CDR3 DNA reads TGTGCTAGTAGACAGGGTTACACCGGGGAGCTGTTTTTT.

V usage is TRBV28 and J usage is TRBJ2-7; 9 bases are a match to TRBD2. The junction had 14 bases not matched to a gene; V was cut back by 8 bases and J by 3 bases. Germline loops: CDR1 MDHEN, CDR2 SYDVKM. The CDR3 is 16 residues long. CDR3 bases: TGTGCCAGCTCTGCTAGCGGGGAGAGGAAGGACTACGAGCAGTACTTC. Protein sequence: CASSASGERKDYEQYF.

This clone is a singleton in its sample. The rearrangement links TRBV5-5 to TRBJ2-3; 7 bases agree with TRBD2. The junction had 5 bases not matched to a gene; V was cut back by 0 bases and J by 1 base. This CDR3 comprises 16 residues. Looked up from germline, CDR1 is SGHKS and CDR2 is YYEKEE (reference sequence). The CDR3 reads CASSLVASGGTDTQYF. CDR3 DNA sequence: TGTGCCAGCAGCTTGGTCGCTAGCGGAGGCACAGATACGCAGTATTTT. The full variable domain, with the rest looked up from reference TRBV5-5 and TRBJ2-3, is DAGVTQSPTHLIKTRGQQVTLRCSPISGHKSVSWYQQVLGQGPQFIFQYYEKEERGRGNFPDRFSARQFPNYSSELNVNALLLGDSALYLCASSLVASGGTDTQYFGPGTRLTVL.

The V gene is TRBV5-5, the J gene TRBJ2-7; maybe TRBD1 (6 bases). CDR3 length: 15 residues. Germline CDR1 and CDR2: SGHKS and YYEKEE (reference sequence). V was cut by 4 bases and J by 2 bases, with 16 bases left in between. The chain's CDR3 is CASSLVTGSTYEQYF. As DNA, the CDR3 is TGTGCCAGCAGCCTAGTGACAGGCTCTACCTACGAGCAGTACTTC.

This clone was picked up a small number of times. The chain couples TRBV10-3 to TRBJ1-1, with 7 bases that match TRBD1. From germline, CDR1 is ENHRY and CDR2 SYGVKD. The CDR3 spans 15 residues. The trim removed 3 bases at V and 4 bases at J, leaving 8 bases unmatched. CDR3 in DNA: TGTGCCATCAGTGACTGGGACAGAAAGACCACTGAAGCTTTCTTT. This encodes CAISDWDRKTTEAFF.

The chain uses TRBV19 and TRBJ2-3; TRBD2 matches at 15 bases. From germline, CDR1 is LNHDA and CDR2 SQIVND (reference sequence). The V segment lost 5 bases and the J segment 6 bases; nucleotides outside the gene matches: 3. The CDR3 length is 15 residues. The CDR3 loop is CASSLGLAGGDTQYF. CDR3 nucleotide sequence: TGTGCCAGTAGTCTCGGACTAGCGGGAGGGGATACGCAGTATTTT.

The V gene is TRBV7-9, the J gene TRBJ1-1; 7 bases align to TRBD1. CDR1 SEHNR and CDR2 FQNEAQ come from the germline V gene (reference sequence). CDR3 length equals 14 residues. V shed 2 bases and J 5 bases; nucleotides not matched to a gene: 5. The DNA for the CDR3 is TGTGCCAGCAGCTTATCAGGGGGGAAAACTGAAGCTTTCTTT. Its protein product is CASSLSGGKTEAFF. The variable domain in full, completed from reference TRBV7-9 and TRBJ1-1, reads DTGVSQNPRHKITKRGQNVTFRCDPISEHNRLYWYRQTLGQGPEFLTYFQNEAQLEKSRLLSDRFSAERPKGSFSTLEIQRTEQGDSAMYLCASSLSGGKTEAFFGQGTRLTVV.

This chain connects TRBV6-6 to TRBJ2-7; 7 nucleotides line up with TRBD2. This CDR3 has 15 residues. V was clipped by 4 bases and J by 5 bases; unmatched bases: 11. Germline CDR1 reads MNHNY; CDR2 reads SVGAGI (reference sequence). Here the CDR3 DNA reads TGTGCCAGCAGTTCCGGACTAGTCGTGAGAGACGAGCAGTACTTC. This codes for CASSSGLVVRDEQYF.

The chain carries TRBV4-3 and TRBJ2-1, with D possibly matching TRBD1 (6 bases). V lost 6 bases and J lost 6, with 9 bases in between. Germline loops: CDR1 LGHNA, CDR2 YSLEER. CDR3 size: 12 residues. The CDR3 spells CASRGALNEQFF. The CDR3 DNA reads TGCGCCAGCAGGGGGGCCCTCAATGAGCAGTTCTTC.

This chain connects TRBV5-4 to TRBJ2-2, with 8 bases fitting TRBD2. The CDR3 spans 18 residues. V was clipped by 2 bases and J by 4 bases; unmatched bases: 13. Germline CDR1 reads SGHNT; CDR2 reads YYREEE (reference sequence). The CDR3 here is CASSLPRSGSMGTGELFF. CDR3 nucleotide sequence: TGTGCCAGCAGCTTACCAAGGAGCGGGAGTATGGGCACCGGGGAGCTGTTTTTT. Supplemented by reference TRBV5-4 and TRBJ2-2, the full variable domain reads ETGVTQSPTHLIKTRGQQVTLRCSSQSGHNTVSWYQQALGQGPQFIFQYYREEENGRGNFPPRFSGLQFPNYSSELNVNALELDDSALYLCASSLPRSGSMGTGELFFGEGSRLTVL.

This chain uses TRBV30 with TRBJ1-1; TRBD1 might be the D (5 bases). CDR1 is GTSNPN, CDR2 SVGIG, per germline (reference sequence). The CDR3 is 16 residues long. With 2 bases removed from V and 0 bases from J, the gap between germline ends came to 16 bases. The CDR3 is CAWSTWGSRMNTEAFF. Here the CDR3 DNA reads TGTGCCTGGAGTACATGGGGCAGCAGGATGAACACTGAAGCTTTCTTT.